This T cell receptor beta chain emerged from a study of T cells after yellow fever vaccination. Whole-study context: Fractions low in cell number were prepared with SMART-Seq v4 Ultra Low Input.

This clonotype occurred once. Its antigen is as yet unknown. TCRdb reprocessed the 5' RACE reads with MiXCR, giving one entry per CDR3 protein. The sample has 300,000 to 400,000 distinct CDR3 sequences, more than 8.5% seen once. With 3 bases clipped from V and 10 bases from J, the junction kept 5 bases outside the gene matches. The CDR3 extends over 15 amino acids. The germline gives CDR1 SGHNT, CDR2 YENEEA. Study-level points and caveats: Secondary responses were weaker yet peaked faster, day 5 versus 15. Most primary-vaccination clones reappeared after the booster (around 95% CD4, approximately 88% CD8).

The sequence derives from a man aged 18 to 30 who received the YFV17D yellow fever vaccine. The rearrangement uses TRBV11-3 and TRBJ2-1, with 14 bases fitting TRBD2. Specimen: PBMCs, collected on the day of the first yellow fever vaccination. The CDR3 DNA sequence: TGTGCCAGCAGCTTGGGACTAGCGGGGGAGGAAGAGCAGTTCTTC. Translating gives CASSLGLAGEEEQFF.